The clone carrying this T cell receptor (beta chain) came up many times. Time point here: newly diagnosed GD, antithyroid drugs for less than 3 months. There was RNA extracted from PBMCs, and the TCR library was made from it. Graves' disease was diagnosed by American Thyroid Association guidelines. This record belongs to a study of regulatory T cells in long-lasting Graves disease. Study-level background: Antithyroid drug exposure in newly diagnosed Graves' patients had lasted under 3 months.

Arm-PCR of CDR3 regions with iRepertoire HTBI primers generated TCR beta libraries. TCRdb ran MiXCR on the multiplex PCR reads and lists one entry per CDR3 protein. The sample lists 350,000 to 550,000 distinct CDR3 sequences; about 15% were seen once. The V gene end was trimmed by 0 bases and the J gene end by 3 bases; junction bases not matched to a gene: 3. CDR3 length equals 15 residues. Germline assignment: CDR1 GTSNPN and CDR2 SVGIG (reference sequence). These data also formed part of another study, on T cells in Graves' hyperthyroidism and ophthalmopathy. That paper states: Graves' hyperthyroidism is called stable when ophthalmopathy does not progress within 18 months. Patients were excluded for uncontrolled infection, other autoimmune disease, pregnancy or lactation.

The clonotype was recovered from a woman in her 50s with Graves disease. The sequences come from peripheral blood mononuclear cells (PBMCs), collected at new diagnosis, from a patient treated with antithyroid drugs. The chain uses TRBV30 and TRBJ1-3, with TRBD1 matching 9 bases. CDR3 nucleotide sequence: TGTGCCTGGAGTGTACAGGGGGCGCTTGGAAACACCATATATTTT. Its translation is CAWSVQGALGNTIYF.